This T cell receptor beta chain was observed in a study of cytomegalovirus exposure and HLA in healthy donors. Unmatched junction bases numbered 12, after V lost 6 bases and J lost 7 bases. In germline, CDR1 is MNHEY, CDR2 SVGAGI. The CDR3 has 15 amino acids. Profiling relied on immunoSEQ multiplex PCR, and the TCRdb table lists in-frame clones only, not all of them. The sample lists about 150,000 clones, approximately 91% occurring once. Sequencing was carried out using PBMCs. The rearrangement links TRBV6-5 to TRBJ2-1; the match to TRBD2 covers 7 bases. This clonotype originated in a young man in good health and CMV-seronegative. The CDR3 is CASSPRGAGTNEQFF. In DNA form, the CDR3 reads TGTGCCAGCAGCCCCCGTGGAGCGGGGACGAATGAGCAGTTCTTC.